This T cell receptor (beta chain) was obtained from a study of neurological immune-mediated disorders. Ten or more counts support this clonotype. Its antigen is still unknown. Study-wide results and caveats: CDR3 amino acid sequences found in expanded clones were never shared across subjects, suggesting private repertoires in all groups.

Healthy controls comprised blood bank volunteers in Maryland, USA. TCRdb recomputed calls from the 5' RACE reads with MiXCR, one row per CDR3 protein. The repertoire holds 14,000 or so distinct CDR3 sequences, 8% to 13% seen once, with more than 20% in the top ten. CDR1 is ENHRY and CDR2 is SYGVKD in the germline V gene. Trimming removed 2 bases from V and 7 bases from J, with 8 bases in between. CDR3 length: 12 amino acids. This receptor was obtained from a woman aged 40 to 49 in good health. The chain joins TRBV10-3 to TRBJ1-2, with D unresolved. The sequencing input was PBMCs. This CDR3 is CAISETGAGYTF. In nucleotides, the CDR3 is TGTGCCATCAGTGAGACTGGCGCTGGCTACACCTTC.